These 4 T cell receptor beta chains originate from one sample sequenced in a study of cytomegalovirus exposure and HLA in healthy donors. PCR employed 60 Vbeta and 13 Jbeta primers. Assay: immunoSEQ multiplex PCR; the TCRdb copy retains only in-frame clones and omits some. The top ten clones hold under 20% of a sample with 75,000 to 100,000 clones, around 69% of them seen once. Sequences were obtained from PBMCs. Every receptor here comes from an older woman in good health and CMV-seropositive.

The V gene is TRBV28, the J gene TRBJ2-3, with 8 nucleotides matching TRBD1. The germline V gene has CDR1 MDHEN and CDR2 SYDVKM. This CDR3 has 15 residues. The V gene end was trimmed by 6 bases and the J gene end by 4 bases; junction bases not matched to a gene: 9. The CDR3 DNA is TGTGCCAGCAGCATGAGACAGGGGATCGCAGATACGCAGTATTTT. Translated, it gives CASSMRQGIADTQYF. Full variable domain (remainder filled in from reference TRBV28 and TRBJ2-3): DVKVTQSSRYLVKRTGEKVFLECVQDMDHENMFWYRQDPGLGLRLIYFSYDVKMKEKGDIPEGYSVSREKKERFSLILESASTNQTSMYLCASSMRQGIADTQYFGPGTRLTVL.

Here the CDR3 DNA reads TGTGCCAGCAGCGGGAGCTCCTACAATGAGCAGTTCTTC. The encoded protein is CASSGSSYNEQFF. The V gene is TRBV27, the J gene TRBJ2-1, with D possibly being TRBD2 (6 bases). V lost 6 bases to trimming and J lost 0 bases, with 6 bases between them. Looked up from germline, CDR1 is MNHEY and CDR2 is SMNVEV (reference sequence). The CDR3 is 13 amino acids.

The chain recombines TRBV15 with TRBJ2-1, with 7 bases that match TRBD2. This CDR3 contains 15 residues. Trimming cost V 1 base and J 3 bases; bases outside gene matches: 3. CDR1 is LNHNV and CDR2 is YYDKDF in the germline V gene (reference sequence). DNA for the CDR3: TGTGCCACCAGCAGAGGTGGGACTAACTACAATGAGCAGTTCTTC. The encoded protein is CATSRGGTNYNEQFF.

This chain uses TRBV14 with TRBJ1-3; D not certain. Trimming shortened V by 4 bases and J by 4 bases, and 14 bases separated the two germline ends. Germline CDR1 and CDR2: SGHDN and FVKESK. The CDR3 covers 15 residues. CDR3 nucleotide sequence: TGTGCCAGCAGCCTAGACCGAGGCTCGGGAAACACCATATATTTT. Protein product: CASSLDRGSGNTIYF.